The 21 T cell receptor beta chains given below trace back to one sample, sequenced in a study of blood T cell repertoires in COVID-19. Sequencing was performed with immunoSEQ multiplex PCR; in TCRdb, only in-frame clones are kept and a portion is missing. Among approximately 200,000 clones listed, about 88% were seen once. Sequenced sample: PBMCs or T cells enriched from blood (not recorded which). These receptors came from a woman aged 30 to 39 who had been exposed to COVID-19.

This clone occurred a few times. The chain recombines TRBV28 with TRBJ1-5; the D gene is possibly TRBD1 (5 bases). The CDR3 consists of 16 residues. In germline, CDR1 is MDHEN, CDR2 SYDVKM. The germline V and J ends were trimmed by 7 bases and 6 bases, with 22 bases remaining between them. This chain's CDR3 is CASTSQVGGLGQPQHF. In DNA, the CDR3 is TGTGCCAGCACTTCCCAGGTGGGGGGACTGGGTCAGCCCCAGCATTTT.

Only one count was recorded for this clone. J is TRBJ1-1 and V is TRBV18; 8 bases agree with TRBD1. Germline loops: CDR1 KGHSH, CDR2 LQKENI. This CDR3 comprises 13 residues. V shed 6 bases and J 6 bases; nucleotides not matched to a gene: 6. CDR3 amino acids: CASSLVRGPEAFF. The CDR3, as DNA: TGTGCCAGCTCCCTCGTCAGGGGGCCTGAAGCTTTCTTT.

CDR3 sequence reads: CATRTDNGYTF. In DNA form, the CDR3 reads TGTGCCACCAGGACCGACAATGGCTACACCTTC. The chain employs TRBV24-1 and TRBJ1-2; D is uncertain. CDR3 length equals 11 residues. Trimming stripped 7 bases from V and 6 bases from J, with 8 bases between. Germline V gene data show CDR1 as KGHDR and CDR2 as SFDVKD.

The chain uses TRBV3-1 (or the pseudogene TRBV3-2) and TRBJ1-2; 8 bases are a match to TRBD1. V lost 5 bases, J lost 5 bases, and 7 bases stayed unmatched. This CDR3 spans 14 amino acids. The V gene's germline CDR1 is LGHDT and CDR2 YNNKEL (reference sequence). The DNA for the CDR3 is TGTGCCAGCAGCGCAGGGGGCGAGGGGTATGGCTACACCTTC. Protein: CASSAGGEGYGYTF.

The chain is built from TRBV28 and TRBJ1-1; a possible D gene is TRBD1 (5 bases). The V gene's germline CDR1 is MDHEN and CDR2 SYDVKM. The CDR3 consists of 13 residues. Between the trimmed V and J ends, which lost 6 bases and 4 bases, there was a span of 12 bases. In DNA form, the CDR3 reads TGTGCCAGCAGCCTTGGGGGAGGCACTGAAGCTTTCTTT. Protein product: CASSLGGGTEAFF. Combining the CDR3 with reference TRBV28 and TRBJ1-1 gives the whole variable domain DVKVTQSSRYLVKRTGEKVFLECVQDMDHENMFWYRQDPGLGLRLIYFSYDVKMKEKGDIPEGYSVSREKKERFSLILESASTNQTSMYLCASSLGGGTEAFFGQGTRLTVV.

A word on this clone: This CDR3 is also generated by other DNA sequences in the sample. The chain combines TRBV5-1 with TRBJ1-1; tentatively, D is TRBD1 (6 bases). The CDR3 contains 14 residues. Germline CDR1 SGHRS, CDR2 YFSETQ. The V and J ends lost 4 bases and 1 base respectively, with 11 bases between them. CDR3 coding DNA: TGCGCCAGCAGCAGGGGGACGGAGAACACTGAAGCTTTCTTT. Translated, it gives CASSRGTENTEAFF.

The chain uses TRBV19 and TRBJ1-4; 7 bases are shared with TRBD1. After removal of 7 bases from V and 4 bases from J, the junction contained 9 bases not matched to a gene. Germline values: CDR1 LNHDA, CDR2 SQIVND (reference sequence). The CDR3 runs to 15 residues. DNA of the CDR3: TGTGCCAGTACTCAACCGGGACAGCTTAATGAAAAACTGTTTTTT. This codes for CASTQPGQLNEKLFF.

This sequence joins TRBV12-3 or TRBV12-4 and TRBJ2-5, with D tentatively TRBD1 (6 bases). The CDR3 spans 13 residues. The V end was cut by 6 bases, the J end by 4 bases, with 12 bases between. This chain's CDR3 is CASSPFRGETQYF. In DNA, the CDR3 is TGTGCCAGCAGCCCTTTCAGGGGAGAGACCCAGTACTTC.

The chain has TRBV7-6 and TRBJ2-2, with D possibly TRBD2 on 6 matching bases. The CDR3 has 15 residues. Germline-derived CDR1 and CDR2 are SGHVS and FNYEAQ. Trimming took 4 bases from V and 3 from J, leaving 12 bases between them. DNA of the CDR3: TGTGCCAGCAGCTCCTGGACTATCTACACCGGGGAGCTGTTTTTT. Its protein is CASSSWTIYTGELFF. The complete variable domain, with remaining parts taken from reference TRBV7-6 and TRBJ2-2, reads GAGVSQSPRYKVTKRGQDVALRCDPISGHVSLYWYRQALGQGPEFLTYFNYEAQQDKSGLPNDRFSAERPEGSISTLTIQRTEQRDSAMYRCASSSWTIYTGELFFGEGSRLTVL.

The chain employs TRBV5-6 and TRBJ2-2; tentative D call: TRBD2 (5 bases). Germline loops: CDR1 SGHDT, CDR2 YYEEEE. This CDR3 is built from 14 residues. Trimming took off 3 bases at V and 1 base at J, with 7 bases between the two ends. The CDR3 coding sequence is TGTGCCAGCAGCTCGGGATTGAACACCGGGGAGCTGTTTTTT. Its protein product is CASSSGLNTGELFF.

This chain joins TRBV7-2 and TRBJ2-1, with a tentative D call TRBD1 (6 bases). The CDR3 is made up of 17 amino acids. The V gene's germline CDR1 is SGHTA and CDR2 FQGNSA. V was cut by 3 bases and J by 7 bases, with 22 bases left in between. The CDR3 DNA sequence: TGTGCCAGCAGCTTGTTAGGGTCGCGGGCAGGGGTTAATGAGCAGTTCTTC. It translates to CASSLLGSRAGVNEQFF.

This clone was seen only once. V is TRBV9 and J is TRBJ2-3; 9 bases are a match to TRBD2. Germline trimming cut 3 bases from V and 4 bases from J; bases unmatched to any gene: 6. Germline V gene sequence: CDR1 SGDLS, CDR2 YYNGEE. CDR3 length: 15 amino acids. The CDR3 protein is CASSASGLASDTQYF. The CDR3 DNA is TGTGCCAGCAGCGCCAGCGGACTAGCGTCAGATACGCAGTATTTT. Combining the CDR3 with reference TRBV9 and TRBJ2-3 gives the whole variable domain DSGVTQTPKHLITATGQRVTLRCSPRSGDLSVYWYQQSLDQGLQFLIQYYNGEERAKGNILERFSAQQFPDLHSELNLSSLELGDSALYFCASSASGLASDTQYFGPGTRLTVL.

This chain connects TRBV19 to TRBJ2-5, with TRBD1 matching over 9 bases. This CDR3 has 17 residues. In germline, CDR1 is LNHDA, CDR2 SQIVND (reference sequence). V trimming: 8 bases; J trimming: 4 bases; junction bases outside the gene matches: 17. This CDR3 is CASRPTHRGRLGETQYF. The CDR3 nucleotides are TGTGCCAGTCGGCCCACCCACAGGGGGCGTTTAGGAGAGACCCAGTACTTC.

The chain couples TRBV30 to TRBJ1-2; TRBD1 might be the D (5 bases). The V end lost 2 bases, the J end lost 4 bases, and 11 bases lay between the germline ends. CDR1 GTSNPN and CDR2 SVGIG come from the germline V gene (reference sequence). This CDR3 has 13 residues. CDR3 in amino acids: CAWSQGAGYGYTF. The CDR3, as DNA: TGTGCCTGGAGTCAAGGGGCTGGCTATGGCTACACCTTC.

This chain links TRBV5-5 with TRBJ1-1; 8 bases are a match to TRBD1. Germline V gene lookup returns CDR1 SGHKS and CDR2 YYEKEE (reference sequence). This CDR3 region has 13 residues. V lost 2 bases, J lost 8 bases, and 5 bases stayed unmatched. Here the CDR3 reads CASSLRTGTEAFF. The CDR3 nucleotides read TGTGCCAGCAGCTTACGGACAGGGACCGAAGCTTTCTTT.

V gene TRBV2 combines with J gene TRBJ1-3; TRBD1 matches 8 bases. Germline-derived CDR1 and CDR2 are SNHLY and FYNNEI. The V gene end was trimmed by 7 bases and the J gene end by 7 bases; junction bases not matched to a gene: 12. This CDR3 is 15 amino acids long. This chain's CDR3 is CASTLDRARGNTIYF. CDR3 nucleotide sequence: TGTGCCAGCACCCTGGACAGGGCCCGGGGGAACACCATATATTTT. Full variable domain (missing parts from reference TRBV2 and TRBJ1-3): EPEVTQTPSHQVTQMGQEVILRCVPISNHLYFYWYRQILGQKVEFLVSFYNNEISEKSEIFDDQFSVERPDGSNFTLKIRSTKLEDSAMYFCASTLDRARGNTIYFGEGSWLTVV.

The chain couples TRBV21-1 to TRBJ1-2; TRBD1, the table's D call, was not compared with the DNA. TRBV21-1 is a known pseudogene. The CDR3 runs 17 residues. CDR3 amino acids: CATTPRLDSQGNYGYTF. The CDR3 DNA sequence: TGTGCCACCACCCCCCGACTGGATAGCCAGGGGAACTATGGCTACACCTTC.

The rearrangement uses TRBV4-2 and TRBJ1-2; no reliable D call. Germline CDR1 reads LGHNA; CDR2 reads YNFKEQ. The CDR3 contains 14 residues. The V end was cut by 0 bases, the J end by 2 bases, with 7 bases between. The CDR3 DNA is TGTGCCAGCAGCCAAGATGCGGGAAACTATGGCTACACCTTC. It specifies CASSQDAGNYGYTF.

The rearrangement uses TRBV12-3 or TRBV12-4 and TRBJ1-6, with a tentative D call TRBD1 (5 bases). The CDR3 consists of 13 residues. Trimming pared 5 bases from V and 8 bases from J, leaving 10 bases between. CDR3 nucleotides: TGTGCCAGCAGTCCGATCAGGGATTCACCCCTCCACTTT. Amino acid sequence: CASSPIRDSPLHF.

The chain joins TRBV18 to TRBJ1-4, with D possibly matching TRBD1 (6 bases). V lost 8 bases to trimming and J lost 1 base, with 8 bases between them. The CDR3 sequence is 13 residues long. From germline, CDR1 is KGHSH and CDR2 LQKENI. CDR3 amino acids: CASTRGTNEKLFF. CDR3 sequence (DNA): TGTGCCAGCACCAGGGGAACTAATGAAAAACTGTTTTTT.

The chain couples TRBV5-1 to TRBJ2-1; 7 nucleotides align to TRBD1. In germline, CDR1 is SGHRS, CDR2 YFSETQ. The CDR3 totals 15 residues. The ends lost 2 bases at V and 6 bases at J; junction bases unmatched: 8. CDR3 in DNA: TGCGCCAGCAGCTTAGACAGGGAGTGGTCCAATGAGCAGTTCTTC. This translates into CASSLDREWSNEQFF.